The sample holds a few counts of the clone carrying this TCR beta chain. Its specificity is not known. Germline V gives CDR1 SQVTM, CDR2 ANQGSEA. The V end lost 7 bases, the J end lost 3 bases, and 19 bases lay between the germline ends. The CDR3 loop spans 14 amino acids. TCRdb re-analysed the 5' RACE reads in MiXCR, keeping a single row per CDR3 protein. The table records some 270,000 distinct CDR3 sequences, roughly 18% of them present only once. This entry is derived from a study of CD8 T cells in ankylosing spondylitis. Study-wide points: As reported, disease-linked clones showed significant enrichment in matched ankylosing spondylitis synovial fluid. Seven to nine highly homologous variants formed a TCR beta motif that appeared characteristic of ankylosing spondylitis blood.

The clonotype comes from a male donor with ankylosing spondylitis or in good health (not recorded which). Specimen: blood, either unsorted or a sorted T cell fraction (not recorded which). The chain is built from TRBV29-1 and TRBJ2-7; perhaps TRBD2 as D (7 bases). The CDR3 sequence is CSAQSGGHGYEQYF. The CDR3 bases are TGCAGCGCCCAATCGGGGGGCCACGGCTACGAGCAGTACTTC.